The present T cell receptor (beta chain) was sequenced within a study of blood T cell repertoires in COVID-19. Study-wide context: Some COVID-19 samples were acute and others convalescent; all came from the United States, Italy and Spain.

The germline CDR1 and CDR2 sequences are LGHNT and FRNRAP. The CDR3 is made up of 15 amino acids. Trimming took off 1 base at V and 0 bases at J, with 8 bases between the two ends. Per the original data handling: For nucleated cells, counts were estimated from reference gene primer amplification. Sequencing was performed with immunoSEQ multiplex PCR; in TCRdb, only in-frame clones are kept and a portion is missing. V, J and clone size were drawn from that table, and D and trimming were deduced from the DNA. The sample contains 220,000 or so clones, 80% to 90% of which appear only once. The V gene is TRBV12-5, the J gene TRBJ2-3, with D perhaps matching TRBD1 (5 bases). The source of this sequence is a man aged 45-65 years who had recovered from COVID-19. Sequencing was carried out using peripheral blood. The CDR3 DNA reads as TGTGCTAGTGGTTTGGGACAGTCTAGCACAGATACGCAGTATTTT. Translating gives CASGLGQSSTDTQYF. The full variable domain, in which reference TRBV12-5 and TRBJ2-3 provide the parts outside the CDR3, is DARVTQTPRHKVTEMGQEVTMRCQPILGHNTVFWYRQTMMQGLELLAYFRNRAPLDDSGMPKDRFSAEMPDATLATLKIQPSEPRDSAVYFCASGLGQSSTDTQYFGPGTRLTVL.